These T cell receptor beta chains were read from a single sample in a study of T cells in localized non-small cell lung cancer. TCRdb's table, derived via immunoSEQ multiplex PCR, lists solely in-frame clones and lacks some. The repertoire includes roughly 35,000 clones, about nine tenths of them detected once, and 4.2% sits in the top ten. The sample in question was peripheral blood, obtained before any cancer treatment. The receptor source for this set is a woman aged 35-75 years with stage I lung adenocarcinoma. Each CDR3 is given with its conserved first and last residue. A D gene is named only where the DNA matches it firmly. The size entry is marked missing in some rows and otherwise reads once, few, many or a size class.

v_gene: TRBV13
abundance: -
j_gene: TRBJ2-3
d_gene: -
CDR3aa: CASSFEGAGTDTQYF
CDR3nt: TGTGCCAGCAGCTTCGAAGGGGCCGGCACAGATACGCAGTATTTT

v_gene: TRBV30
abundance: -
j_gene: TRBJ1-4
d_gene: -
CDR3aa: CAWSWGRHNEKLFF
CDR3nt: TGTGCCTGGAGTTGGGGCCGACATAATGAAAAACTGTTTTTT

v_gene: TRBV10-2
abundance: -
j_gene: TRBJ2-5
d_gene: -
CDR3aa: CASGGGVAETQYF
CDR3nt: TGCGCCAGCGGGGGCGGGGTTGCAGAGACCCAGTACTTC

v_gene: TRBV2
abundance: -
j_gene: TRBJ2-7
d_gene: TRBD2
CDR3aa: CASRSGGFYEQYF
CDR3nt: TGTGCCAGCAGGAGCGGGGGATTTTACGAGCAGTACTTC

v_gene: TRBV5-1
abundance: -
j_gene: TRBJ2-6
d_gene: TRBD1
CDR3aa: CASSAWGQGASGANVLTF
CDR3nt: TGCGCCAGCAGCGCCTGGGGACAGGGGGCATCTGGGGCCAACGTCCTGACTTTC

v_gene: TRBV5-1
abundance: -
j_gene: TRBJ1-1
d_gene: TRBD1
CDR3aa: CASSMTGEVRYTEAFF
CDR3nt: TGCGCCAGCAGCATGACAGGGGAGGTTAGGTACACTGAAGCTTTCTTT

v_gene: TRBV7-9
abundance: once
j_gene: TRBJ1-3
d_gene: -
CDR3aa: CASSRTDTGNTIYF
CDR3nt: TGTGCCAGCAGCCGAACGGACACTGGAAACACCATATATTTT

v_gene: TRBV19
abundance: -
j_gene: TRBJ1-1
d_gene: -
CDR3aa: CASRDRDWLAEAFF
CDR3nt: TGTGCCAGTCGCGACCGGGACTGGTTGGCTGAAGCTTTCTTT

v_gene: TRBV4-3
abundance: once
j_gene: TRBJ2-1
d_gene: -
CDR3aa: CASSPRPQGGYNEQFF
CDR3nt: TGCGCCAGCAGCCCAAGGCCACAGGGAGGCTACAATGAGCAGTTCTTC

v_gene: TRBV19
abundance: -
j_gene: TRBJ1-2
d_gene: TRBD1
CDR3aa: CATAGTVFHGYTF
CDR3nt: TGTGCCACCGCCGGGACAGTTTTCCATGGCTACACCTTC

v_gene: TRBV27
abundance: once
j_gene: TRBJ1-1
d_gene: -
CDR3aa: CASSLSTVHSVPNTEAFF
CDR3nt: TGTGCCAGCAGTTTATCCACAGTGCATTCTGTTCCGAACACTGAAGCTTTCTTT

v_gene: TRBV7-3
abundance: -
j_gene: TRBJ2-1
d_gene: TRBD1
CDR3aa: CASSPGTGRSSYNEQFF
CDR3nt: TGTGCCAGCAGCCCGGGGACAGGCCGTAGCTCCTACAATGAGCAGTTCTTC

v_gene: TRBV27
abundance: -
j_gene: TRBJ2-2
d_gene: -
CDR3aa: CASSSGDGTGELFF
CDR3nt: TGTGCCAGCAGTTCTGGGGATGGTACCGGGGAGCTGTTTTTT

v_gene: TRBV7-8
abundance: -
j_gene: TRBJ2-5
d_gene: -
CDR3aa: CASSLIVGNQETQYF
CDR3nt: TGTGCCAGCAGTTTGATAGTAGGAAACCAAGAGACCCAGTACTTC

v_gene: TRBV6-1
abundance: -
j_gene: TRBJ2-5
d_gene: TRBD2
CDR3aa: CASIPGLTEETQYF
CDR3nt: TGTGCCAGCATACCGGGACTAACGGAGGAGACCCAGTACTTC

v_gene: TRBV5-1
abundance: -
j_gene: TRBJ1-3
d_gene: -
CDR3aa: CASSPGMDGNTIYF
CDR3nt: TGCGCCAGCAGCCCAGGGATGGATGGAAACACCATATATTTT

v_gene: TRBV30
abundance: -
j_gene: TRBJ1-5
d_gene: TRBD1
CDR3aa: CAWSRTGTPYQPQHF
CDR3nt: TGTGCCTGGAGCCGGACAGGGACCCCCTATCAGCCCCAGCATTTT

v_gene: TRBV7-3
abundance: -
j_gene: TRBJ2-7
d_gene: -
CDR3aa: CASSLSGSEQYF
CDR3nt: TGTGCCAGCAGCTTGTCGGGATCCGAGCAGTACTTC

v_gene: TRBV5-1
abundance: medium-sized
j_gene: TRBJ1-5
d_gene: -
CDR3aa: CASSLGPIDYSNQPQHF
CDR3nt: TGCGCCAGCAGCTTGGGCCCTATCGATTATAGCAATCAGCCCCAGCATTTT

v_gene: TRBV29-1
abundance: -
j_gene: TRBJ1-2
d_gene: -
CDR3aa: CSVGTRDFPRSYGYTF
CDR3nt: TGCAGCGTTGGGACCCGGGATTTTCCACGGTCTTATGGCTACACCTTC

v_gene: TRBV19
abundance: -
j_gene: TRBJ1-4
d_gene: -
CDR3aa: CASSPWGNNEKLFF
CDR3nt: TGTGCCAGTAGCCCATGGGGGAATAATGAAAAACTGTTTTTT

v_gene: TRBV5-6
abundance: -
j_gene: TRBJ1-4
d_gene: -
CDR3aa: CASSFEGEKLFF
CDR3nt: TGTGCCAGCAGCTTCGAGGGGGAAAAACTGTTTTTT

v_gene: TRBV6-1
abundance: -
j_gene: TRBJ2-7
d_gene: -
CDR3aa: CASSWLGDSYEQYF
CDR3nt: TGTGCCAGCAGTTGGTTAGGGGACTCCTACGAGCAGTACTTC

v_gene: TRBV18
abundance: -
j_gene: TRBJ1-2
d_gene: -
CDR3aa: CASSPPEGGGLYGYTF
CDR3nt: TGTGCCAGCTCACCACCGGAGGGCGGGGGCCTCTATGGCTACACCTTC

v_gene: TRBV11-3
abundance: -
j_gene: TRBJ2-3
d_gene: TRBD2
CDR3aa: CASMSPVGAGGSTDTQYF
CDR3nt: TGTGCCAGCATGAGCCCGGTGGGGGCGGGGGGTAGCACAGATACGCAGTATTTT

v_gene: TRBV4-3
abundance: -
j_gene: TRBJ2-1
d_gene: -
CDR3aa: CASSQDWVETRSYNEQFF
CDR3nt: TGCGCCAGCAGCCAAGATTGGGTTGAGACACGTTCCTACAATGAGCAGTTCTTC

v_gene: TRBV27
abundance: -
j_gene: TRBJ2-1
d_gene: -
CDR3aa: CASRDWSSYNEQFF
CDR3nt: TGTGCCAGCAGGGACTGGAGCTCCTACAATGAGCAGTTCTTC

v_gene: TRBV2
abundance: few
j_gene: TRBJ2-7
d_gene: TRBD1
CDR3aa: CASSGTGVVYEQYF
CDR3nt: TGTGCCAGCAGTGGGACAGGGGTTGTATACGAGCAGTACTTC

v_gene: TRBV29-1
abundance: -
j_gene: TRBJ1-2
d_gene: -
CDR3aa: CSVDSAGGGNYGYTF
CDR3nt: TGCAGCGTTGATTCTGCTGGGGGGGGGAACTATGGCTACACCTTC

v_gene: TRBV14
abundance: -
j_gene: TRBJ1-2
d_gene: -
CDR3aa: CASSQEVPSGQEGYTF
CDR3nt: TGTGCCAGCAGCCAAGAGGTGCCCAGTGGGCAAGAGGGCTACACCTTC

v_gene: TRBV28
abundance: -
j_gene: TRBJ2-5
d_gene: -
CDR3aa: CATLKRGFAELPQYF
CDR3nt: TGTGCCACCCTGAAGCGAGGGTTCGCGGAATTGCCCCAGTACTTC

v_gene: TRBV9
abundance: -
j_gene: TRBJ1-2
d_gene: -
CDR3aa: CASSPTGNPSRYTF
CDR3nt: TGTGCCAGCAGCCCAACAGGGAACCCCTCTCGCTACACCTTC

v_gene: TRBV9
abundance: -
j_gene: TRBJ2-7
d_gene: -
CDR3aa: CASSVGQGYYEQYF
CDR3nt: TGTGCCAGCAGCGTAGGGCAGGGATACTACGAGCAGTACTTC

v_gene: TRBV5-4
abundance: -
j_gene: TRBJ1-6
d_gene: -
CDR3aa: CASSLWQLNSPLHF
CDR3nt: TGTGCCAGCAGCTTGTGGCAGCTTAATTCACCCCTCCACTTT

v_gene: TRBV5-8
abundance: -
j_gene: TRBJ2-5
d_gene: TRBD2
CDR3aa: CASSSGGISAQETQYF
CDR3nt: TGTGCCAGCAGCTCCGGGGGGATATCGGCCCAAGAGACCCAGTACTTC

v_gene: TRBV6-5
abundance: -
j_gene: TRBJ2-1
d_gene: -
CDR3aa: CASTVNNEQFF
CDR3nt: TGTGCCAGCACAGTTAACAATGAGCAGTTCTTC

v_gene: TRBV7-3
abundance: -
j_gene: TRBJ2-3
d_gene: -
CDR3aa: CASSFRLATDTQYF
CDR3nt: TGTGCCAGCAGCTTTCGGCTAGCCACAGATACGCAGTATTTT

v_gene: TRBV18
abundance: -
j_gene: TRBJ2-2
d_gene: -
CDR3aa: CASSPQERSTGELFF
CDR3nt: TGTGCCAGCTCACCACAGGAACGCAGCACCGGGGAGCTGTTTTTT

v_gene: TRBV12-5
abundance: -
j_gene: TRBJ2-2
d_gene: -
CDR3aa: CASALGLGTGELFF
CDR3nt: TGTGCTAGTGCGTTGGGACTCGGCACCGGGGAGCTGTTTTTT

v_gene: TRBV9
abundance: -
j_gene: TRBJ2-7
d_gene: -
CDR3aa: CASSVEGSAYEQYF
CDR3nt: TGTGCCAGCAGCGTAGAGGGTTCTGCCTACGAGCAGTACTTC

v_gene: TRBV6-5
abundance: -
j_gene: TRBJ2-1
d_gene: TRBD2
CDR3aa: CASSPLAGPTGFF
CDR3nt: TGTGCCAGCAGCCCCCTAGCGGGCCCTACGGGGTTCTTC

v_gene: TRBV9
abundance: -
j_gene: TRBJ1-1
d_gene: -
CDR3aa: CASSEDRRNTEAFF
CDR3nt: TGTGCCAGCAGCGAAGACAGGAGGAACACTGAAGCTTTCTTT

v_gene: TRBV25-1
abundance: -
j_gene: TRBJ1-5
d_gene: TRBD1
CDR3aa: CASSEQSGTDSNQPQHF
CDR3nt: TGTGCCAGCAGTGAACAATCCGGGACAGACAGCAATCAGCCCCAGCATTTT

v_gene: TRBV4-2
abundance: -
j_gene: TRBJ2-5
d_gene: TRBD2
CDR3aa: CASSQDGLAGGPRQETQYF
CDR3nt: TGTGCCAGCAGCCAAGATGGACTAGCGGGGGGGCCACGCCAAGAGACCCAGTACTTC

v_gene: TRBV7-2
abundance: -
j_gene: TRBJ2-7
d_gene: TRBD2
CDR3aa: CASSFGAGSYEQYF
CDR3nt: TGTGCCAGCAGCTTCGGAGCGGGATCCTACGAGCAGTACTTC

v_gene: TRBV5-6
abundance: -
j_gene: TRBJ2-7
d_gene: -
CDR3aa: CASTSTNTYEQYF
CDR3nt: TGTGCCAGCACCTCTACAAATACCTACGAGCAGTACTTC

v_gene: TRBV19
abundance: -
j_gene: TRBJ2-2
d_gene: TRBD2
CDR3aa: CASSSQLLAVNTGELFF
CDR3nt: TGTGCCAGTAGCTCTCAACTTCTAGCGGTGAACACCGGGGAGCTGTTTTTT

v_gene: TRBV6-5
abundance: -
j_gene: TRBJ2-7
d_gene: -
CDR3aa: CASSPDTVYEQYF
CDR3nt: TGTGCCAGCAGCCCCGACACTGTCTACGAGCAGTACTTC